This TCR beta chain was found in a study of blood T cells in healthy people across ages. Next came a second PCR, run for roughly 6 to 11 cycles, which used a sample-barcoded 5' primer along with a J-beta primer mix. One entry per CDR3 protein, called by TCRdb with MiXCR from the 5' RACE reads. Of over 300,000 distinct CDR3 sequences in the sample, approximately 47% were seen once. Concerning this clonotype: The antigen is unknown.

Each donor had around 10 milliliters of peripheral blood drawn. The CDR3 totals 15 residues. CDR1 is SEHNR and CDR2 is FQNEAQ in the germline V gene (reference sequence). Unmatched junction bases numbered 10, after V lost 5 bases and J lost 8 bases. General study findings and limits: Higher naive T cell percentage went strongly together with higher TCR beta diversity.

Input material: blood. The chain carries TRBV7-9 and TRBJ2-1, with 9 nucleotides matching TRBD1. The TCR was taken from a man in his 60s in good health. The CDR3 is CASSIIQGAVDEQFF. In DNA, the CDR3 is TGTGCCAGCAGCATCATACAGGGGGCTGTGGATGAGCAGTTCTTC.